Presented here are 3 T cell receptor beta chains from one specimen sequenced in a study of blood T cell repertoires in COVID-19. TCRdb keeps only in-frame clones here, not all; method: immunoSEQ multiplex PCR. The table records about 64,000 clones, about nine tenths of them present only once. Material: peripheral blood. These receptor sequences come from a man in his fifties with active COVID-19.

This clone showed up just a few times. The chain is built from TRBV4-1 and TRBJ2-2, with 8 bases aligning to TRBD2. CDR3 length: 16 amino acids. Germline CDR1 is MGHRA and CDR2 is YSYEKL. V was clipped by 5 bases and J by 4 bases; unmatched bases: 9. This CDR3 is CASSSRVAGITGELFF. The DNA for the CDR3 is TGCGCCAGCAGCTCCCGGGTAGCGGGGATCACCGGGGAGCTGTTTTTT.

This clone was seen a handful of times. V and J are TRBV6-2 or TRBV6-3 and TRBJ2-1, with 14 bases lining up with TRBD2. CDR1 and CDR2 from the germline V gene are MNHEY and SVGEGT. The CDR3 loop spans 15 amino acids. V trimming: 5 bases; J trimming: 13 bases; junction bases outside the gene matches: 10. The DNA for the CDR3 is TGTGCCAGCAGTCGGACTAGCGGGAGGAAATACTTACAGTTCTTC. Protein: CASSRTSGRKYLQFF.

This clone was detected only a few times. As DNA, the CDR3 is TGTGCCAGCAGTCCCCGGGACTGGAGCTCCTACAATGAGCAGTTCTTC. Translation gives CASSPRDWSSYNEQFF. The rearrangement links TRBV6-2 or TRBV6-3 to TRBJ2-1, with D tentatively TRBD2 (6 bases). V lost 5 bases and J lost 0, with 14 bases in between. CDR1 and CDR2 (germline): MNHEY, SVGEGT. This CDR3 has 16 residues.